This T cell receptor (beta chain) was captured by sequencing in a study of tumor-infiltrating lymphocytes in primary liver carcinoma (dated by TCRdb to between 2016 and 2019). Context from the whole study: Between late 2015 and March 2016, a few patients in China with histopathologically diagnosed primary liver carcinoma had surgical resection. A total of roughly 35 specimens from 5 patients, comprising some 25 tumor regions, 5 adjacent noncancerous liver tissues and 5 peripheral blood samples, were covered by TCRbeta repertoire sequencing. The five patients had tumors of stage T1-T3 N0M0, with maximum diameters ranging from roughly 4.2 to 10 cm. Repertoires from technical replicates were highly reproducible, with mean shared-clone rates around 0.89 and correlation coefficients above 0.95. Of the five patients (three men and two women, aged 30 to 69 years), four had hepatocellular carcinoma and one had combined HCC and intrahepatic cholangiocarcinoma. For each liver tumor, the study sampled five regions along with adjacent normal tissue and blood, and applied TCRbeta repertoire sequencing, expression microarrays and whole-exome sequencing. Samples yielded roughly 3.5 to 8 million productive TCRbeta reads; read depth did not differ significantly between tissue types.

The sample holds a few counts of this clonotype. Its cognate antigen has yet to be identified. No per-base quality is available; no much larger clone lies one base away. TCRbeta-specific cDNA was reverse-transcribed from 500 ng total RNA using a constant-region primer and ProtoScript II reverse transcriptase. TCRbeta libraries were built with three nested multiplex PCR rounds, a slightly modified ARM-PCR procedure. Sample barcodes and Illumina adapters were added in a final 25-cycle PCR using Deep VentR polymerase. Amplicons of 200-500 bp were gel-purified with a QIAquick gel extraction kit before sequencing. An Illumina HiSeq 2500 was used to sequence the TCRbeta amplicons, generating 250-bp paired-end reads. In the paper's pipeline: Trimmomatic v0.33 was used to quality-trim the reads, and FLASH v1.2.11 was used to merge paired reads so that full CDR3 sequences could be recovered. V, D and J germline segments were assigned to the rearranged TCRbeta sequences by MiGEC v1.2.1b. Clonotype statistics, along with Shannon-Wiener diversity indices, were calculated using VDJtools v1.0.0. To cut down on sampling bias, every analysis after diversity analysis relied on just the 250 most abundant clonotypes from each sample. TCRdb ran its own pipeline on the public reads, namely fastp trimming at Q25 and MiXCR clone calling, and kept in-frame beta chains. One record per CDR3 amino acid sequence lists the most common genes and DNA. The V and J calls were determined by TCRdb, not by the authors. This sample comprises roughly 180,000 distinct CDR3 sequences, less than 65% of them detected only once. Together, the top ten hold about 72% of the sample.

Blood RNA was extracted from unsorted whole blood using TRIzol reagent, and germline DNA was obtained with the DNeasy Blood & Tissue kit. Chronic HBV infection was present in the patients, and the patients were treatment-naive at sampling. Before surgery, approximately 3.6 milliliters of peripheral blood were drawn into K2EDTA tubes. Study-level results and caveats: Since the samples were bulk and unsorted, there was no way to compare CD4+ and CD8+ T cell repertoires. Only the TCR beta chain was sequenced, which likely underestimates true repertoire diversity because unpaired alpha chains were not captured. Repertoire overlap was found to be higher between tumor regions (mean roughly 36%) than between tumor-adjacent (about 17%) or tumor-blood (around 14%) pairs, consistent with antigen-driven expansion. The study included only a few patients, and the authors note findings should be validated in a larger study. A significantly larger repertoire fraction was made up by the top 250 clones in tumors than in blood (p = 0.039).

Sample: peripheral blood. The source is a man aged 40-49 years with primary liver carcinoma and hepatitis B virus infection.

For the CDR3, the sequence is CASSYQRAGGNEQFF. The sequenced DNA is TGTGCCAGCAGTTATCAAAGGGCAGGGGGAAATGAGCAGTTCTTC. The rearranged chain carries TRBV6-2 or TRBV6-3 and TRBJ2-1, and 7 bases in between align with TRBD1. CDR1 and CDR2 are drawn from the germline V gene: MNHEY, SVGEGT. Its CDR3 holds 15 amino acids, cysteine through phenylalanine. CDR3 DNA only is kept here, 45 bases in frame from base 1. Trimming leaves V shorter by 3 bases and J shorter by 7 bases, with the junction holding 9 bases beyond the gene matches.